A single sample is the source of the 32 T cell receptor beta chains below, sequenced in a study of T cells in Graves' hyperthyroidism and ophthalmopathy (dated by TCRdb to the late 2010s). The library came from multiplex PCR. This sample was sequenced with an Illumina HiSeq 2000. The TCR beta CDR3 regions were amplified from the RNA transcripts. For the first round of RT-PCR on the TCR CDR3, the HTBI primer set was used together with the Qiagen OneStep RT-PCR kit. The public reads were quality trimmed at Q25 with fastp and then assembled into clones with MiXCR by TCRdb, keeping productive beta chains. CDR3 protein sequences are deduplicated, and each keeps its most common genes and DNA. Recorded for this sample are around 300,000 distinct CDR3 sequences; about 15% of them occurred a single time. Together, the top ten hold over 25% of the sample. Sequencing was performed on blood. Receptor source: a woman aged 50 to 65 with Graves' hyperthyroidism that later progressed to Graves' ophthalmopathy.

This clonotype has a count of ten or more. The V and J genes are TRBV25-1 and TRBJ2-1, with D possibly TRBD2 on 6 matching bases. The CDR3 length is 16 residues. V was trimmed by 2 bases and J by 4 bases, leaving 15 bases between them. Germline assignment: CDR1 MGHDK and CDR2 SYGVNS. The CDR3 reads CASSEGRVGLYNEQFF. The CDR3 DNA is TGTGCCAGCAGTGAAGGTCGGGTGGGACTTTACAATGAGCAGTTCTTC.

This clonotype was seen many times. The chain couples TRBV10-3 to TRBJ2-3; D is uncertain. The CDR3 spans 14 residues. Trimming stripped 7 bases from V and 0 bases from J, with 11 bases between. Germline values: CDR1 ENHRY, CDR2 SYGVKD. The CDR3 DNA follows: TGTGCCATCACCGTCGACGGAAGCACAGATACGCAGTATTTT. As protein: CAITVDGSTDTQYF.

The sample holds many counts of this clonotype. V usage is TRBV11-2 and J usage is TRBJ2-2; TRBD2 agrees at 11 bases. CDR3 size: 16 residues. Losses at the gene ends were 7 bases for V and 6 bases for J; bases not matched to a gene: 10. Germline V gene sequence: CDR1 SGHAT, CDR2 FQNNGV. Written as DNA, the CDR3 is TGTGCCAGCAACTCACTAGCGGGAGTGGGGGCCGGGGAGCTGTTTTTT. This sequence encodes CASNSLAGVGAGELFF.

In its sample, this clonotype was seen many times. The rearrangement links TRBV5-6 to TRBJ2-1; TRBD1 matches 7 bases. This CDR3 comprises 14 residues. CDR1 and CDR2 (germline): SGHDT, YYEEEE. J lost 9 bases, V lost 4 bases, and 10 bases had no gene match. CDR3 in DNA: TGTGCCAGCAGCGCTGGGACAGTCCGGGCTGAGCAGTTCTTC. Its translation: CASSAGTVRAEQFF.

This clonotype was picked up many times. This rearrangement joins TRBV5-1 to TRBJ1-2; 7 bases are shared with TRBD1. V lost 1 base, J lost 3 bases, and 3 bases stayed unmatched. This CDR3 has 14 amino acids. CDR1 is SGHRS and CDR2 is YFSETQ in the germline V gene. The CDR3 nucleotides are TGCGCCAGCAGCTTGACCAGGGGGGACTATGGCTACACCTTC. Translating gives CASSLTRGDYGYTF.

This clonotype was picked up many times. The chain carries TRBV6-1 and TRBJ2-7, with a weak D call TRBD2 (5 bases). The V and J ends lost 6 bases and 6 bases respectively, with 12 bases between them. The CDR3 has 12 residues. Germline V CDR1 and CDR2: MNHNS, SASEGT. CDR3 region: CASRLLVGEQYF. DNA of the CDR3: TGTGCCAGCAGACTACTAGTAGGCGAGCAGTACTTC.

This clonotype was found many times. The V gene is TRBV3-1, the J gene TRBJ1-4; D not certain. V dropped 0 bases and J dropped 6 bases, with 14 bases sitting between them. CDR3 size: 16 residues. Germline V gives CDR1 LGHDT, CDR2 YNNKEL (reference sequence). The CDR3 loop reads CASSQDGNLGDEKLFF. The DNA of the CDR3 is TGTGCCAGCAGCCAAGATGGGAACCTCGGGGATGAAAAACTGTTTTTT.

J is TRBJ1-6 and V is TRBV6-2 or TRBV6-3, with D tentatively TRBD1 (6 bases). V shed 7 bases and J shed 3 bases, with 7 bases lying between them. The germline V gene has CDR1 MNHEY and CDR2 SVGEGT. The CDR3 extends over 13 amino acids. The CDR3 DNA sequence: TGTGCCAGCACACAGGGCTATAATTCACCCCTCCACTTT. Its translation is CASTQGYNSPLHF.

This chain uses TRBV7-6 with TRBJ1-1; maybe TRBD1 (6 bases). Germline V lookup: CDR1 SGHVS, CDR2 FNYEAQ. The V end lost 2 bases, the J end lost 4 bases, and 17 bases lay between the germline ends. The CDR3 sequence is 16 residues long. The CDR3 is CASSLIFLGGVTEAFF. CDR3 coding DNA: TGTGCCAGCAGCTTAATATTCCTAGGGGGTGTCACTGAAGCTTTCTTT.

The chain is built from TRBV5-1 and TRBJ2-2; 8 bases agree with TRBD1. CDR1 and CDR2 (germline): SGHRS, YFSETQ. V trimming: 6 bases; J trimming: 7 bases; junction bases outside the gene matches: 17. The CDR3 runs to 17 residues. The CDR3 here is CASIGYSETGESGELFF. CDR3 in DNA: TGCGCCAGCATCGGTTATTCCGAGACAGGGGAAAGCGGGGAGCTGTTTTTT.

This clonotype was observed at least ten times. This sequence joins TRBV20-1 and TRBJ2-2; possible D gene TRBD2, 6 bases. V was pared by 6 bases and J by 4 bases, with 15 bases between. CDR1 and CDR2 from the germline V gene are DFQATT and SNEGSKA (reference sequence). The CDR3 spans 14 residues. For the CDR3, the DNA is TGCAGTGCCGGGGGACGGGAGAGCACCGGGGAGCTGTTTTTT. Translation: CSAGGRESTGELFF.

The chain carries TRBV19 and TRBJ2-7; D could derive from TRBD1 or TRBD2 (5 bases each). Germline V gene lookup returns CDR1 LNHDA and CDR2 SQIVND (reference sequence). This CDR3 contains 14 residues. V was pared by 6 bases and J by 7 bases, with 19 bases between. The CDR3 here is CASRNRDGLGEQYF. The CDR3 region has the DNA TGTGCCAGTAGGAACCGGGACGGTCTAGGGGAGCAGTACTTC.

This clonotype was found a few times. V gene TRBV6-5 combines with J gene TRBJ2-5, with 8 bases lining up with TRBD2. The germline V gene encodes CDR1 MNHEY and CDR2 SVGAGI. The CDR3 covers 19 residues. After removal of 3 bases from V and 4 bases from J, the junction contained 19 bases not matched to a gene. In DNA, the CDR3 is TGTGCCAGCAGTTATGAGGCCCTGTTACCGGGAGGGCCGGCAGAGACCCAGTACTTC. It is translated as CASSYEALLPGGPAETQYF.

This clonotype was detected ten times or more. The chain recombines TRBV11-2 with TRBJ2-5; a weak D match, TRBD1 (6 bases). The V gene lost 2 bases and the J gene lost 5 bases, with 21 bases spanning the gap. Germline V gene lookup returns CDR1 SGHAT and CDR2 FQNNGV. The CDR3 extends over 17 amino acids. The CDR3 here is CASSLSRGTIKAETQYF. CDR3 sequence (DNA): TGTGCCAGCAGCTTATCGAGGGGGACAATCAAAGCGGAGACCCAGTACTTC.

As concerns this clonotype: This may come from a read error, since a much larger clone is one base off. The rearrangement joins TRBV20-1 to TRBJ2-1; the D is unclear. Germline loops: CDR1 DFQATT, CDR2 SNEGSKA (reference sequence). The CDR3 has 15 amino acids. V was clipped by 5 bases and J by 4 bases, with 18 bases between them. The CDR3 coding sequence is TGCAGTGCTTCAAACTCCCGGCCGGAATACAATGAGCAGTTCTTC. As protein: CSASNSRPEYNEQFF.

In its sample, this clonotype was seen a few times. This chain links TRBV5-1 with TRBJ1-4; D may be TRBD1 (5 bases). The ends were cut back, 5 bases at V and 6 bases at J, with 14 bases in the middle. Germline V gives CDR1 SGHRS, CDR2 YFSETQ. This CDR3 has 14 residues. CDR3 residues: CASSLSGGDEKLFF. The CDR3, as DNA: TGCGCCAGCAGTCTCTCGGGGGGAGATGAAAAACTGTTTTTT.

This clonotype was counted ten times or more. The chain links TRBV28 to TRBJ1-5; no clear D gene. V was shortened by 6 bases and J by 8 bases, with 20 bases between the two germline ends. Germline V CDR1 and CDR2: MDHEN, SYDVKM. The CDR3 is made up of 15 amino acids. This CDR3 reads CASSPLGRVGEPQHF. The CDR3 coding sequence is TGTGCCAGCAGCCCACTCGGACGGGTCGGGGAGCCCCAGCATTTT. Using reference TRBV28 and TRBJ1-5 for the parts outside the CDR3, the full variable domain is DVKVTQSSRYLVKRTGEKVFLECVQDMDHENMFWYRQDPGLGLRLIYFSYDVKMKEKGDIPEGYSVSREKKERFSLILESASTNQTSMYLCASSPLGRVGEPQHFGDGTRLSIL.

The sample holds many counts of this clonotype. This chain uses TRBV28 with TRBJ1-2; 8 nucleotides agree with TRBD1. The germline V gene encodes CDR1 MDHEN and CDR2 SYDVKM. There are 16 residues in the CDR3. The junction had 11 bases not matched to a gene; V was cut back by 5 bases and J by 3 bases. For the CDR3, the DNA is TGTGCCAGCAGTCGGGACAGGAGATTTAGCGACTATGGCTACACCTTC. The encoded protein is CASSRDRRFSDYGYTF.

This clonotype was counted ten times or more. The chain employs TRBV6-1 and TRBJ1-5; D possibly corresponds to TRBD1 (5 bases). CDR1 is MNHNS, CDR2 SASEGT, per germline. V lost 6 bases to trimming and J lost 4 bases, with 22 bases between them. This CDR3 region has 17 residues. The CDR3 nucleotides are TGTGCCAGCAGGAAGGGTACGGGGGGTAGGCGGAATCAGCCCCAGCATTTT. Its translation: CASRKGTGGRRNQPQHF.

The table lists this clonotype with many counts. The chain couples TRBV6-1 to TRBJ1-1, with TRBD1 matching 8 bases. CDR3 length: 16 residues. Looked up from germline, CDR1 is MNHNS and CDR2 is SASEGT. V was clipped by 5 bases and J by 0 bases; unmatched bases: 8. The CDR3 here is CASSSWSGGLNTEAFF. In DNA, the CDR3 is TGTGCCAGCAGTTCCTGGTCAGGGGGCTTGAACACTGAAGCTTTCTTT.

The rearrangement links TRBV5-1 to TRBJ2-5; 11 bases agree with TRBD2. The CDR3 loop spans 15 amino acids. V lost 0 bases, J lost 3 bases, and 1 base stayed unmatched. Germline CDR1 is SGHRS and CDR2 is YFSETQ. Here the CDR3 DNA reads TGCGCCAGCAGCTTGGAACTAGCGGGGGAAGAGACCCAGTACTTC. Its translation is CASSLELAGEETQYF.

This clonotype was counted many times. The CDR3 sequence: CASSLAGPYEQYF. In DNA, the CDR3 is TGTGCCAGCAGTTTAGCGGGACCCTACGAGCAGTACTTC. The V gene is TRBV12-3 or TRBV12-4, the J gene TRBJ2-7; D may match TRBD1 or TRBD2 (5 bases each). The V gene lost 0 bases and the J gene lost 2 bases, with 5 bases spanning the gap. This CDR3 contains 13 residues.

Ten or more counts support this clonotype. The chain couples TRBV5-1 to TRBJ1-1; D may be TRBD1 (5 bases). This CDR3 contains 15 residues. Per germline, CDR1 SGHRS and CDR2 YFSETQ. Trimming took 5 bases from V and 2 from J, leaving 16 bases between them. The CDR3 region has the DNA TGCGCCAGCAGTAATTGGGGGGGGGTCAACACTGAAGCTTTCTTT. Its translation is CASSNWGGVNTEAFF.

This clonotype was seen at least ten times. The CDR3 nucleotides are TGTGCCAGCAGTGAAGTTGGGGGAAAAGGGAATGAGCAGTTCTTC. Encoded protein: CASSEVGGKGNEQFF. The chain employs TRBV6-1 and TRBJ2-1; either TRBD1 or TRBD2 may supply D (5 bases each). Trimming removed 1 base from V and 7 bases from J, with 14 bases in between. CDR3 length: 15 residues. CDR1 and CDR2 from the germline V gene are MNHNS and SASEGT.

At least ten counts were recorded for this clonotype. The rearrangement joins TRBV2 to TRBJ2-1; 9 positions agree with TRBD1. This CDR3 is 18 amino acids long. With 6 bases clipped from V and 5 bases from J, the junction kept 17 bases outside the gene matches. Germline values: CDR1 SNHLY, CDR2 FYNNEI. The DNA for the CDR3 is TGTGCCAGCAGGATCCGGGACAGGGTAGTCGGGGTTCACAATGAGCAGTTCTTC. The encoded protein is CASRIRDRVVGVHNEQFF. Full variable domain (remainder filled in from reference TRBV2 and TRBJ2-1): EPEVTQTPSHQVTQMGQEVILRCVPISNHLYFYWYRQILGQKVEFLVSFYNNEISEKSEIFDDQFSVERPDGSNFTLKIRSTKLEDSAMYFCASRIRDRVVGVHNEQFFGPGTRLTVL.

V gene TRBV20-1 combines with J gene TRBJ1-6; 10 bases fit TRBD1. The CDR3 runs 14 residues. Germline V lookup: CDR1 DFQATT, CDR2 SNEGSKA (reference sequence). The V gene end was trimmed by 5 bases and the J gene end by 9 bases; junction bases not matched to a gene: 7. The CDR3 nucleotides read TGCAGTGCTCAACCGGGACAGGGGAGTTCACCCCTCCACTTT. Translating gives CSAQPGQGSSPLHF.

There are many counts of this clonotype. The rearrangement uses TRBV20-1 and TRBJ2-4; 8 bases align to TRBD2. V was clipped by 6 bases and J by 6 bases; unmatched bases: 10. Germline CDR1 and CDR2: DFQATT and SNEGSKA (reference sequence). This CDR3 region has 14 residues. CDR3 protein: CSARAGGGSNIQYF. The CDR3 DNA reads as TGCAGTGCCCGCGCGGGGGGTGGATCAAACATTCAGTACTTC.

The table lists this clonotype with a few counts. V usage is TRBV9 and J usage is TRBJ1-4, with D perhaps matching TRBD1 (5 bases). The CDR3 length is 16 residues. V gave up 0 bases and J gave up 0 bases, with 9 bases separating them. Germline loops: CDR1 SGDLS, CDR2 YYNGEE. The CDR3 coding sequence is TGTGCCAGCAGCGTAGAACAGGTCGCAACTAATGAAAAACTGTTTTTT. Its translation: CASSVEQVATNEKLFF.

This clonotype was observed at least ten times. The V and J genes are TRBV7-3 and TRBJ2-2; 7 positions match TRBD1. Germline CDR1 is SGHTA and CDR2 is FQGTGA. This CDR3 has 17 residues. V trimming: 5 bases; J trimming: 1 base; junction bases outside the gene matches: 10. This chain's CDR3 is CASSPGSRTGNTGELFF. The CDR3 nucleotides read TGTGCCAGCAGCCCGGGGTCACGGACAGGGAACACCGGGGAGCTGTTTTTT.

In its sample, this clonotype was seen a few times. The chain carries TRBV10-3 and TRBJ1-2; TRBD1 aligns across 7 bases. The CDR3 is 14 amino acids. Germline CDR1 and CDR2: ENHRY and SYGVKD. V lost 7 bases and J lost 6; bases outside the gene matches: 11. The CDR3 region is CAITFDRAGHGYTF. CDR3 bases: TGTGCCATCACCTTCGACAGGGCGGGCCATGGCTACACCTTC.

This clonotype was recorded a few times. The chain combines TRBV30 with TRBJ1-6; a weak D match, TRBD1 (6 bases). Germline V lookup: CDR1 GTSNPN, CDR2 SVGIG (reference sequence). The CDR3 totals 10 residues. The CDR3 region has the DNA TGTGCTGCCCAGGGGTCACCCCTCCACTTT. Its translation: CAAQGSPLHF.

The sample holds many counts of this clonotype. This CDR3 is CASSEGVKTEAFF. CDR3 in DNA: TGTGCCAGCAGTGAGGGAGTAAAAACTGAAGCTTTCTTT. This chain uses TRBV2 with TRBJ1-1; D not resolved. This CDR3 is 13 amino acids long. Trimming removed 3 bases at V and 5 bases at J, with 10 bases between. Germline assignment: CDR1 SNHLY and CDR2 FYNNEI. Full variable domain (missing parts from reference TRBV2 and TRBJ1-1): EPEVTQTPSHQVTQMGQEVILRCVPISNHLYFYWYRQILGQKVEFLVSFYNNEISEKSEIFDDQFSVERPDGSNFTLKIRSTKLEDSAMYFCASSEGVKTEAFFGQGTRLTVV.